A single TCR beta chain is shown here with its context. Its antigen is undetermined. Generated by immunoSEQ multiplex PCR, the TCRdb table keeps only in-frame clones and is missing some. The sample shows hundreds of thousands of clones, about 88% of them seen only once. CDR1 is SEHNR, CDR2 FQNEAQ, per germline (reference sequence). The CDR3 is 17 amino acids. After removal of 5 bases from V and 4 bases from J, the junction contained 16 bases not matched to a gene. The data are from a study of Ad26.COV2.S vaccination and SARS-CoV-2 variants. Study at large: It was the COV1001 Ad26.COV2.S trial arm that included the donor. By the intramuscular route, Ad26.COV2.S was given once, or twice 56 days apart.

Study results and limitations: Spike-specific CD8+ and CD4+ T cell responses reportedly showed substantial breadth after vaccination. Vaccinees showed greater spike-specific TCR breadth than placebo recipients.

The treatment was: some 20 received Ad26.COV2.S at low or high dose, single or two shots; about 5 received placebo; per-sample allocation not given. Collection of samples fell on day 63 after the first vaccine or placebo injection. This TCR derives from a person between 18 and 59 years old who received the Ad26.COV2.S COVID-19 vaccine or a placebo. The chain combines TRBV7-9 with TRBJ1-2; the match to TRBD1 covers 7 bases. Specimen: peripheral blood, collected in a trial of Ad26.COV2.S vaccine versus placebo. The CDR3 sequence is CASSLSRAEGAVYGYTF. The CDR3 DNA is TGTGCCAGCAGCCTATCGCGGGCGGAGGGGGCTGTCTATGGCTACACCTTC.